A single sample gave rise to the 17 T cell receptor beta chains below, sequenced in a study of Graves' ophthalmopathy and Graves' hyperthyroidism. Amplified material comprised TCR beta CDR3 regions derived from RNA transcripts. RT-PCR was first run with HTBI primers, then multiplex PCR in a second round. TCRdb itself ran the multiplex PCR reads through MiXCR, one entry per CDR3 protein. The profile shows roughly 400,000 distinct CDR3 sequences, about 18% of them singletons. The source material was peripheral blood. The receptors stem from an adult woman with stable Graves' hyperthyroidism.

The rearrangement joins TRBV7-8 to TRBJ1-1; no firm D call. The germline gives CDR1 SGHVS, CDR2 FQNEAQ. Trimming left V 1 base short and J 6 bases short, with 12 bases between. The CDR3 is 14 residues long. CDR3: CASSLGPIEAEAFF. DNA for the CDR3: TGTGCCAGCAGCTTAGGTCCCATCGAGGCTGAAGCTTTCTTT.

This clonotype was counted many times. The CDR3, as DNA: TGTGCCAGCAGCTTAGGTGGGGGACAGGGCGGAAACACCATATATTTT. Encoded protein: CASSLGGGQGGNTIYF. This chain connects TRBV13 to TRBJ1-3; 9 bases are a match to TRBD1. The CDR3 covers 16 residues. CDR1 is PRHDT and CDR2 is FYEKMQ in the germline V gene (reference sequence). The V segment lost 0 bases and the J segment 4 bases; nucleotides outside the gene matches: 4.

The sample holds many counts of this clonotype. The rearrangement uses TRBV3-1 and TRBJ2-7; perhaps TRBD2 as D (6 bases). The CDR3 loop spans 14 amino acids. Germline CDR1 and CDR2: LGHDT and YNNKEL (reference sequence). V was trimmed by 4 bases and J by 2 bases, leaving 12 bases between them. The CDR3: CASSPPGGTYEQYF. As DNA, the CDR3 is TGTGCCAGCAGCCCGCCCGGCGGGACCTACGAGCAGTACTTC.

The chain joins TRBV6-5 to TRBJ1-2; 7 nucleotides align to TRBD1. The ends lost 4 bases at V and 5 bases at J; junction bases unmatched: 13. The CDR3 sequence is 16 residues long. Germline CDR1 reads MNHEY; CDR2 reads SVGAGI. The CDR3 nucleotides read TGTGCCAGCAGTTTACAGAGCCGACAGGGATTGTATGGCTACACCTTC. Protein: CASSLQSRQGLYGYTF.

In this sample, this clonotype turned up many times. V is TRBV15 and J is TRBJ1-2; D is unclear. The CDR3 is made up of 14 amino acids. V was trimmed by 6 bases and J by 0 bases, leaving 11 bases between them. Germline lookup yields CDR1 LNHNV and CDR2 YYDKDF (reference sequence). The DNA of the CDR3 is TGTGCCACCAGATCGAGCGGTTCTAACTATGGCTACACCTTC. Its protein is CATRSSGSNYGYTF. The full variable domain, its missing parts supplied by reference TRBV15 and TRBJ1-2, is DAMVIQNPRYQVTQFGKPVTLSCSQTLNHNVMYWYQQKSSQAPKLLFHYYDKDFNNEADTPDNFQSRRPNTSFCFLDIRSPGLGDTAMYLCATRSSGSNYGYTFGSGTRLTVV.

This clonotype has at least ten counts. The rearrangement links TRBV7-2 to TRBJ2-5, with a weak D call TRBD1 (5 bases). The CDR3 is made up of 15 amino acids. Germline loops: CDR1 SGHTA, CDR2 FQGNSA. V shed 2 bases and J shed 2 bases, with 12 bases lying between them. This chain's CDR3 is CASSLLEAGQETQYF. Written as DNA, the CDR3 is TGTGCCAGCAGCTTATTAGAGGCAGGGCAAGAGACCCAGTACTTC.

This clonotype was recorded many times. The genes are TRBV29-1 and TRBJ1-2, with TRBD1 as a possible D gene (6 bases). V was shortened by 1 base and J by 5 bases, with 14 bases between the two germline ends. CDR3 length: 14 amino acids. Germline V gene lookup returns CDR1 SQVTM and CDR2 ANQGSEA. In DNA form, the CDR3 reads TGCAGCGTTGAAGGACTTGGGGGGGCTTATGGCTACACCTTC. Its protein product is CSVEGLGGAYGYTF.

This clonotype was seen repeatedly, ten times or more. The V call is TRBV29-1, the J call TRBJ1-2, with D possibly matching TRBD1 (6 bases). Trimming took off 6 bases at V and 4 bases at J, with 15 bases between the two ends. Germline V CDR1 and CDR2: SQVTM, ANQGSEA. This CDR3 has 13 amino acids. CDR3: CSVATGLGYGYTF. CDR3 in DNA: TGCAGCGTAGCGACAGGTCTTGGCTATGGCTACACCTTC.

In this sample, this clonotype turned up many times. The chain carries TRBV7-9 and TRBJ2-5; 7 bases match TRBD1. V lost 5 bases and J lost 6; bases outside the gene matches: 9. Germline V lookup: CDR1 SEHNR, CDR2 FQNEAQ (reference sequence). This CDR3 has 14 amino acids. DNA for the CDR3: TGTGCCAGCAGCGCGACTAAACAGGGGAAGACCCAGTACTTC. The encoded protein is CASSATKQGKTQYF.

This clonotype has just a few counts. V gene TRBV20-1 combines with J gene TRBJ2-7; TRBD2 matches at 11 bases. From germline, CDR1 is DFQATT and CDR2 SNEGSKA (reference sequence). The CDR3 runs to 17 residues. Trimming cost V 1 base and J 3 bases; bases outside gene matches: 11. CDR3 sequence (DNA): TGCAGTGCTAGAGCGATGACACTAGCGGGAGATCACTACGAGCAGTACTTC. Translation gives CSARAMTLAGDHYEQYF.

This clonotype was recorded at least ten times. The V and J genes are TRBV28 and TRBJ1-1; a possible D gene is TRBD1 (5 bases). CDR1 MDHEN and CDR2 SYDVKM come from the germline V gene. Trimming stripped 4 bases from V and 4 bases from J, with 13 bases between. CDR3 length equals 14 residues. Written as DNA, the CDR3 is TGTGCCAGCAGTTCGCCGGGGGAGGGCACTGAAGCTTTCTTT. This gives the protein CASSSPGEGTEAFF.

This clonotype was seen repeatedly, ten times or more. This chain connects TRBV27 to TRBJ2-5; TRBD2 agrees at 7 bases. From germline, CDR1 is MNHEY and CDR2 SMNVEV (reference sequence). Unmatched junction bases numbered 8, after V lost 2 bases and J lost 5 bases. This CDR3 region has 15 residues. The CDR3 DNA reads as TGTGCCAGCAGTTTACTGGCGGGAGCGTGGGAGACCCAGTACTTC. It encodes CASSLLAGAWETQYF.

This clonotype was counted ten times or more. This chain joins TRBV6-1 and TRBJ2-7, with D possibly matching TRBD1 (6 bases). From germline, CDR1 is MNHNS and CDR2 SASEGT. CDR3 length: 16 residues. Trimming left V 1 base short and J 5 bases short, with 18 bases between. The DNA of the CDR3 is TGTGCCAGCAGTGAAGATCCCGGCGATGGGGGCGACGAGCAGTACTTC. It is translated as CASSEDPGDGGDEQYF.

This clonotype was seen ten or more times. CDR3 nucleotide sequence: TGCGCCAGCAGCTTGTACCCCGGACAGCCCTACGAGCAGTACTTC. It codes for CASSLYPGQPYEQYF. The chain is built from TRBV5-1 and TRBJ2-7, with a weak D call TRBD1 (6 bases). Germline CDR1 is SGHRS and CDR2 is YFSETQ. The CDR3 contains 15 residues. V lost 1 base and J lost 2, with 13 bases in between.

This clonotype was observed many times. V is TRBV12-3 or TRBV12-4 and J is TRBJ2-7; D is uncertain. The ends were cut back, 3 bases at V and 5 bases at J, with 11 bases in the middle. The CDR3 sequence is 13 residues long. CDR3 sequence reads: CASSFLINNEQYF. The CDR3 region has the DNA TGTGCCAGCAGTTTCCTAATAAATAACGAGCAGTACTTC.

This clonotype was counted at least ten times. Being one base from a much bigger clone, this may be a read error. The rearrangement joins TRBV28 to TRBJ1-1; D is possibly TRBD1 (6 bases). The CDR3 loop spans 13 amino acids. Germline V CDR1 and CDR2: MDHEN, SYDVKM. CDR3 loop: CASSLGAWAETFF. DNA for the CDR3: TGTGCCAGCAGTTTGGGGGCATGGGCTGAAACTTTCTTT.

This clonotype has a count of ten or more. The genes are TRBV12-3 or TRBV12-4 and TRBJ2-2; tentative D call: TRBD2 (5 bases). Trimming pared 7 bases from V and 0 bases from J, leaving 9 bases between. The CDR3 runs to 14 residues. The DNA for the CDR3 is TGTGCCAGCAAGAGGACTTCGAACACCGGGGAGCTGTTTTTT. As protein: CASKRTSNTGELFF.